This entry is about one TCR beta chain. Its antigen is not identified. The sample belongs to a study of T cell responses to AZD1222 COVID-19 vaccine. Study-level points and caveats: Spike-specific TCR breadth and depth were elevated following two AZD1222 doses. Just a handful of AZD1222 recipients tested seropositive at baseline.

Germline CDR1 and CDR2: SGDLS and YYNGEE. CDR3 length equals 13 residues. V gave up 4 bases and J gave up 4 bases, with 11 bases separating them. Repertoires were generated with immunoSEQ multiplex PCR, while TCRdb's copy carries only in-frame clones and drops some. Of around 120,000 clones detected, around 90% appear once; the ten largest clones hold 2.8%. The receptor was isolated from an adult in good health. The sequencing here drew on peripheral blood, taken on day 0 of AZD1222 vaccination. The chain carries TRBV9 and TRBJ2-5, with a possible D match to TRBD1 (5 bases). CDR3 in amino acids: CASSPDRVETQYF. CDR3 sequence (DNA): TGTGCCAGCAGCCCTGACAGAGTAGAGACCCAGTACTTC.